This TCR beta chain derives from a study of CD8 T cells in Susac syndrome. The study's findings and limits: As the study acknowledged, the number of individuals who were part of its TCR sequencing and HLA analysis was relatively small.

This clonotype appeared a single time. The antigen is not known. Reverse transcription of about 0.45 to 1 ug RNA was performed with random hexamers. TCR beta CDR3 was amplified by immunoSEQ multiplex PCR. This amplification extended across 54 Vbeta and 13 Jbeta segments. TCRdb reprocessed the immunoSEQ multiplex PCR reads via MiXCR and lists one record per CDR3 protein. In the table there are some 110,000 distinct CDR3 sequences, 85% to 95% of which are singletons. Sequencing of TCR beta was performed on blood CD8+ and CD4+ T cells. While CD8+ and CD4+ T cells were isolated negatively, TEMRA cells were enriched by FACS. The sequencing sample was made of CD4+ T cells from PBMCs. This TCR came from a human donor with multiple sclerosis.

The CDR3 nucleotides read TGCAGTGCTAAAGAAGGGCTGGAGACCCAGTACTTC. It specifies CSAKEGLETQYF. The rearrangement joins TRBV20-1 to TRBJ2-5, with D unresolved. Deletions cut 4 bases from V and 5 bases from J, with 11 bases between. There are 12 residues in the CDR3. Looked up from germline, CDR1 is DFQATT and CDR2 is SNEGSKA (reference sequence).